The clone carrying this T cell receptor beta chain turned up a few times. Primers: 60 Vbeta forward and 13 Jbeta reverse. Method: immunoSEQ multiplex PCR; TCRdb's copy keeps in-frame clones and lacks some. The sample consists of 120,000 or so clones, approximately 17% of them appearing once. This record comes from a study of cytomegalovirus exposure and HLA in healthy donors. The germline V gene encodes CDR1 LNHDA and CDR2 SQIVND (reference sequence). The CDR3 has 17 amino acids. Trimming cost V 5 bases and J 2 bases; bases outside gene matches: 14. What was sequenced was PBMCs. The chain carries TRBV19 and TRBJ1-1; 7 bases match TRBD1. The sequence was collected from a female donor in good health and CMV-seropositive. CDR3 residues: CASSGHPGQRANTEAFF. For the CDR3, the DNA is TGTGCCAGTAGTGGCCACCCGGGACAGCGGGCAAACACTGAAGCTTTCTTT.